A selection of T cell receptor beta chains follows, all from one sample in a study of regulatory T cells in long-lasting Graves disease. TCRdb recomputed calls from the multiplex PCR reads with MiXCR, one row per CDR3 protein. The repertoire holds some 200,000 distinct CDR3 sequences, with roughly 19% as singletons. This sample was also put to use in a study of T cells in Graves' hyperthyroidism and ophthalmopathy.

The specimen comprised peripheral blood mononuclear cells (PBMCs), sampled at new diagnosis, from a patient treated with antithyroid drugs. These receptors were obtained from a woman in her twenties or thirties with Graves disease. CDR3s include the opening cysteine and the closing phenylalanine or tryptophan. The D gene is left open where the match is weak. Clone size is shown for a subset of rows, as once, few, many or a class of expanded clone.

j_call clone_size d_call v_call cdr3_aa cdr3_nt
TRBJ2-5 many TRBD2 TRBV2 CASRRGAPRQETQYF TGTGCCAGCCGGCGGGGGGCCCCCCGTCAAGAGACCCAGTACTTC
TRBJ2-1 many . TRBV5-1 CASSTGPLNEQFF TGCGCCAGCAGCACCGGGCCCCTAAATGAGCAGTTCTTC
TRBJ2-7 many TRBD1 TRBV6-2/TRBV6-3 CASSLPRRTGQGEQYF TGTGCCAGCAGTCTCCCCCGACGGACAGGGCAGGGCGAGCAGTACTTC
TRBJ2-1 once . TRBV3-1 CASSQVQGSGEQFF TGTGCCAGCAGCCAAGTCCAAGGATCGGGAGAGCAGTTCTTC
TRBJ1-2 many TRBD1 TRBV2 CAGGGQGETNYGYTF TGTGCCGGGGGGGGACAGGGAGAAACTAACTATGGCTACACCTTC
TRBJ2-1 . TRBD1 TRBV20-1 CSASSLKSRQGPGSGQFF TGCAGTGCTAGTTCCCTCAAGTCTCGACAGGGACCAGGCTCGGGGCAGTTCTTC
TRBJ2-5 few . TRBV19 CASSSAYQETQYF TGTGCCAGTAGTTCGGCGTACCAAGAGACCCAGTACTTC
TRBJ2-1 many . TRBV6-2/TRBV6-3 CASSYYQQGEQFF TGTGCCAGCAGTTACTATCAGCAGGGAGAGCAGTTCTTC
TRBJ2-1 many TRBD1 TRBV6-1 CASSRDRGTYNEQFF TGTGCCAGCAGTAGGGACAGGGGCACGTACAATGAGCAGTTCTTC
TRBJ2-1 many . TRBV28 CASSTPEGSGNEQFF TGTGCCAGCAGTACCCCGGAGGGCTCGGGCAATGAGCAGTTCTTC
TRBJ1-1 many . TRBV15 CATSRDRMGTEAFF TGTGCCACCAGCAGAGACAGGATGGGGACTGAAGCTTTCTTT
TRBJ2-1 . . TRBV20-1 CSARDGANPLYNEQFF TGCAGTGCTAGAGATGGGGCCAACCCATTATACAATGAGCAGTTCTTC
TRBJ1-5 . . TRBV5-1 CASSPDHSNQPQHF TGCGCCAGCAGCCCGGACCATAGCAATCAGCCCCAGCATTTT
TRBJ2-1 many TRBD2 TRBV20-1 CSARDPGTSGEQFF TGCAGTGCTAGAGACCCCGGGACTAGCGGAGAGCAGTTCTTC
TRBJ2-1 many . TRBV3-1 CASEGASRGNEQFF TGTGCCAGCGAGGGGGCGAGCCGGGGGAATGAGCAGTTCTTC
TRBJ1-6 many TRBD1 TRBV10-1 CGDRGDRWSPLHF TGCGGCGACAGGGGCGATCGGTGGTCACCCCTCCACTTT
TRBJ2-7 many . TRBV10-3 CAISSTYEQYF TGTGCCATCAGTTCTACCTACGAGCAGTACTTC
TRBJ2-1 many . TRBV24-1 CATSEPLGSAAQFF TGTGCCACCAGTGAGCCCCTAGGTTCCGCCGCGCAGTTCTTC
TRBJ2-1 . TRBD2 TRBV12-3/TRBV12-4 CASSPGTSGTYNEQFF TGTGCCAGCAGTCCCGGGACTAGCGGTACCTACAATGAGCAGTTCTTC
TRBJ1-4 . TRBD1 TRBV7-9 CASSWGTGSGKLFF TGTGCCAGCAGCTGGGGGACAGGGTCCGGAAAACTGTTTTTT
TRBJ2-3 many TRBD2 TRBV5-6 CASSFESGGEDTQYF TGTGCCAGCAGCTTCGAGAGCGGGGGGGAAGATACGCAGTATTTT
TRBJ1-2 many . TRBV5-6 CASSLMMGPILTF TGTGCCAGCAGCTTGATGATGGGACCGATACTCACCTTC
TRBJ2-1 few TRBD2 TRBV19 CASSTSKAGFYNEQFF TGTGCCAGTAGTACCTCCAAAGCGGGATTCTACAATGAGCAGTTCTTC